This TCR beta chain stems from a study of monozygotic twins with inflammatory bowel disease. Study-wide results and limits: Against healthy co-twins, IBD patients had lower TCRbeta diversity (measured by inverse Simpson).

With regard to this clonotype: The antigen is undetermined.

TCRdb reprocessed the 5' RACE reads and keeps a single row for each CDR3 protein, giving no DNA. This listing includes roughly 200,000 distinct CDR3 sequences. The sequence derives from a human donor with ulcerative colitis or Crohn's disease, or a healthy co-twin of an affected twin (not recorded which). What was sequenced was blood.

CDR3 sequence reads: CASSLFSGGELFF. The chain employs TRBV7-2 and TRBJ2-2. The CDR3 is made up of 13 amino acids. CDR1 is SGHTA and CDR2 is FQGNSA in the germline V gene.